This T cell receptor (beta chain) was recovered during a study of T-cell reconstitution after alpha-beta-depleted transplantation in children. Findings and caveats of the study: Newly produced T cells mostly accounted for T-cell counts and diversity one year post-transplant. About two months after transplant, alpha-beta T cells reportedly came from several hundred expanded graft clones.

TCRbeta library construction was performed incorporating unique molecular identifiers. Using its own MiXCR run on the PCR reads, TCRdb lists one record per CDR3 protein. Found here are around 130,000 distinct CDR3 sequences, roughly 10% of them singletons; the top ten hold under 30%. This clonotype was observed many times. What it recognizes is unknown. Sequencing used PBMCs, mostly from graft donor cells, obtained 180 days after TCRalphabeta/CD19-depleted stem cell transplant. The sequence derives from a girl under three years old who had a stem cell transplant for combined immunodeficiency, so the T cells may come from the graft donor.

This CDR3 reads CASSPLAGGHTGELFF. The DNA for the CDR3 is TGTGCCAGCAGCCCCTTAGCCGGGGGGCACACCGGGGAGCTGTTTTTT. J is TRBJ2-2 and V is TRBV11-2; weak D call: TRBD2 (7 bases). Trimming stripped 5 bases from V and 3 bases from J, with 16 bases between. Germline-derived CDR1 and CDR2 are SGHAT and FQNNGV. The CDR3 runs to 16 residues.